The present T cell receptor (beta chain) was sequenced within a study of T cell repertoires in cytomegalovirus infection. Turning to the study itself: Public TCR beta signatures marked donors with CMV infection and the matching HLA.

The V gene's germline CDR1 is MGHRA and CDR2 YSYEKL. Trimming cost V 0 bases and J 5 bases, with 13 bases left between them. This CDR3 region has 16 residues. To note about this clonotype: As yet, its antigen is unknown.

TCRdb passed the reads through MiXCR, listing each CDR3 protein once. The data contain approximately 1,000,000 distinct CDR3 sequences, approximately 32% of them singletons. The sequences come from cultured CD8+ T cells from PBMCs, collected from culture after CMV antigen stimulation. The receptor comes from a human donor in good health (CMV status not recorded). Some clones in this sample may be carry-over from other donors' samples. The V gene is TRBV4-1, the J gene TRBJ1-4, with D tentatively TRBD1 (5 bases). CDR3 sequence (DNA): TGCGCCAGCAGCCAAGATAGACGAGGGGCGAATGAAAAACTGTTTTTT. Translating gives CASSQDRRGANEKLFF.